A single sample is the source of the 26 T cell receptor beta chains below, sequenced in a study of T cell responses to AZD1222 COVID-19 vaccine. Only in-frame clones appear in the TCRdb table, and some are missing; sequencing was by immunoSEQ multiplex PCR. The sample carries roughly 180,000 clones, about 90% recorded once. The sample here was peripheral blood, taken on day 0 of MenACWY control vaccination. The receptors come from an adult in good health.

The V gene is TRBV13, the J gene TRBJ2-5, with TRBD2 matching 7 bases. Germline V gives CDR1 PRHDT, CDR2 FYEKMQ (reference sequence). This CDR3 contains 15 residues. J lost 5 bases, V lost 3 bases, and 9 bases had no gene match. The chain's CDR3 is CASSFVGRGSETQYF. CDR3 DNA: TGTGCCAGCAGCTTTGTAGGTCGCGGGAGTGAGACCCAGTACTTC. The full variable domain, in which reference TRBV13 and TRBJ2-5 provide the parts outside the CDR3, is AAGVIQSPRHLIKEKRETATLKCYPIPRHDTVYWYQQGPGQDPQFLISFYEKMQSDKGSIPDRFSAQQFSDYHSELNMSSLELGDSALYFCASSFVGRGSETQYFGPGTRLLVL.

CDR3 DNA: TGTGCCAGCAGTTCTCCCCGCGAAGTGGGTGAAAAACTGTTTTTT. This codes for CASSSPREVGEKLFF. The chain employs TRBV28 and TRBJ1-4, with D unresolved. Trimming pared 4 bases from V and 7 bases from J, leaving 16 bases between. This CDR3 has 15 residues. CDR1 MDHEN and CDR2 SYDVKM come from the germline V gene. The full variable domain, with the rest looked up from reference TRBV28 and TRBJ1-4, is DVKVTQSSRYLVKRTGEKVFLECVQDMDHENMFWYRQDPGLGLRLIYFSYDVKMKEKGDIPEGYSVSREKKERFSLILESASTNQTSMYLCASSSPREVGEKLFFGSGTQLSVL.

This sequence joins TRBV7-9 and TRBJ1-2; 7 bases line up with TRBD1. The CDR3 is made up of 12 amino acids. V was pared by 5 bases and J by 7 bases, with 4 bases of the junction left unmatched. Germline V gene lookup returns CDR1 SEHNR and CDR2 FQNEAQ (reference sequence). The chain's CDR3 is CASSQGGSGYTF. The DNA for the CDR3 is TGTGCCAGCAGCCAGGGGGGGAGTGGCTACACCTTC.

This clone has only a few counts. The CDR3 reads CASSFRGQGAFEQYF. For the CDR3, the DNA is TGTGCCAGCAGTTTTAGAGGACAGGGGGCGTTTGAGCAGTACTTC. The V gene is TRBV28, the J gene TRBJ2-7; 11 bases are shared with TRBD1. This CDR3 has 15 residues. The V gene's germline CDR1 is MDHEN and CDR2 SYDVKM. Losses at the gene ends were 3 bases for V and 7 bases for J; bases not matched to a gene: 8.

This clone was counted a single time. J is TRBJ2-1 and V is TRBV19; 9 bases are a match to TRBD2. Looked up from germline, CDR1 is LNHDA and CDR2 is SQIVND (reference sequence). The CDR3 sequence is 16 residues long. The ends lost 7 bases at V and 2 bases at J; junction bases unmatched: 9. CDR3 DNA: TGTGCCAGTACCCGGACTAGCGCAAGTGCCTACAATGAGCAGTTCTTC. It yields the protein CASTRTSASAYNEQFF.

Turning to this clone: Other DNA variants within this sample encode the same CDR3. V gene TRBV28 combines with J gene TRBJ1-6; D call uncertain. Germline CDR1 MDHEN, CDR2 SYDVKM. The V end lost 3 bases, the J end lost 10 bases, and 7 bases lay between the germline ends. There are 12 residues in the CDR3. The CDR3: CASSFRGSPLHF. In DNA form, the CDR3 reads TGTGCCAGCAGTTTCCGTGGGTCACCCCTCCACTTT.

V and J are TRBV7-2 and TRBJ2-7; 9 bases are shared with TRBD2. Germline loops: CDR1 SGHTA, CDR2 FQGNSA. V was pared by 1 base and J by 3 bases, with 4 bases of the junction left unmatched. This CDR3 region has 15 residues. CDR3 nucleotide sequence: TGTGCCAGCAGCTTAGGAAGCGGGGGGAGCTACGAGCAGTACTTC. This gives the protein CASSLGSGGSYEQYF. The whole variable domain, filled in from reference TRBV7-2 and TRBJ2-7, reads GAGVSQSPSNKVTEKGKDVELRCDPISGHTALYWYRQSLGQGLEFLIYFQGNSAPDKSGLPSDRFSAERTGGSVSTLTIQRTQQEDSAVYLCASSLGSGGSYEQYFGPGTRLTVT.

This clone was seen once. This chain joins TRBV20-1 and TRBJ2-1; 11 bases match TRBD2. This CDR3 contains 14 residues. Germline V gene lookup returns CDR1 DFQATT and CDR2 SNEGSKA (reference sequence). Trimming removed 3 bases from V and 10 bases from J; junction bases left unmatched: 8. The CDR3 nucleotides read TGCAGTGCTAGTGAACTAGCGGGAGTTGCCGAGCAGTTCTTC. It specifies CSASELAGVAEQFF.

CDR3 sequence (DNA): TGTGCCAGCAGCATGACCTCAACAGGGGGCACTCAGCCCCAGCATTTT. Encoded protein: CASSMTSTGGTQPQHF. V usage is TRBV27 and J usage is TRBJ1-5; 9 bases are a match to TRBD1. Germline V CDR1 and CDR2: MNHEY, SMNVEV (reference sequence). The CDR3 is made up of 16 amino acids. V lost 6 bases to trimming and J lost 6 bases; unmatched junction nucleotides: 12.

This clone was observed a handful of times. V usage is TRBV6-2 or TRBV6-3 and J usage is TRBJ2-1; 9 nucleotides agree with TRBD2. The CDR3 has 16 residues. Per germline, CDR1 MNHEY and CDR2 SVGEGT. The J segment lost 8 bases and the V segment lost 4 bases, leaving 12 bases of the junction unmatched. This chain's CDR3 is CASSSLGRGGRDEQFF. CDR3 bases: TGTGCCAGCAGTTCACTGGGGCGGGGGGGCCGAGATGAGCAGTTCTTC.

The genes are TRBV2 and TRBJ2-1, with a tentative D call TRBD2 (5 bases). The germline CDR1 and CDR2 sequences are SNHLY and FYNNEI. Trimming left V 8 bases short and J 4 bases short, with 9 bases between. The CDR3 has 12 residues. Here the CDR3 reads CASRGRYNEQFF. The CDR3 DNA follows: TGTGCCAGCCGGGGTCGTTACAATGAGCAGTTCTTC.

This chain connects TRBV7-2 to TRBJ1-1; 8 positions agree with TRBD1. In germline, CDR1 is SGHTA, CDR2 FQGNSA. The CDR3 is 15 residues long. V lost 0 bases, J lost 4 bases, and 4 bases stayed unmatched. CDR3 in DNA: TGTGCCAGCAGCTTAGCGACAGGGGCGGCCACTGAAGCTTTCTTT. Amino acids: CASSLATGAATEAFF. Together with reference TRBV7-2 and TRBJ1-1, the CDR3 gives the full variable domain: GAGVSQSPSNKVTEKGKDVELRCDPISGHTALYWYRQSLGQGLEFLIYFQGNSAPDKSGLPSDRFSAERTGGSVSTLTIQRTQQEDSAVYLCASSLATGAATEAFFGQGTRLTVV.

The CDR3 nucleotides are TGTGCCAGCTCACGCGTCGGACAGGGAAACGAGCAGTACTTC. As protein: CASSRVGQGNEQYF. This chain connects TRBV18 to TRBJ2-7; TRBD1 aligns across 8 bases. This CDR3 is 14 amino acids long. Germline CDR1 and CDR2: KGHSH and LQKENI. V lost 4 bases and J lost 5; bases outside the gene matches: 7.

The genes are TRBV5-5 and TRBJ2-1, with D hard to call. V was pared by 0 bases and J by 6 bases, with 7 bases between. CDR3 length equals 13 residues. Per germline, CDR1 SGHKS and CDR2 YYEKEE (reference sequence). The DNA for the CDR3 is TGTGCCAGCAGCTTGGACTTGACCAATGAGCAGTTCTTC. Translation gives CASSLDLTNEQFF.

The rearrangement joins TRBV5-4 to TRBJ1-1; TRBD1 agrees at 7 bases. The CDR3 sequence is 13 residues long. Germline values: CDR1 SGHNT, CDR2 YYREEE (reference sequence). The J segment lost 8 bases and the V segment lost 4 bases, leaving 8 bases of the junction unmatched. CDR3 in DNA: TGTGCCAGCAGCCAAGGACAGGCAGGGGAAGCTTTCTTT. This sequence encodes CASSQGQAGEAFF.

The CDR3 DNA is TGTGCCAGCAGCCCTCAACAGGTACTACCTGGAAACACCATATATTTT. Amino acid sequence: CASSPQQVLPGNTIYF. This chain uses TRBV21-1 with TRBJ1-3; the table's D call of TRBD1 was not tested on the DNA. TRBV21-1 is flagged as a pseudogene. The CDR3 has 16 residues.

The chain links TRBV7-9 to TRBJ1-6; a weak D match, TRBD1 (6 bases). This CDR3 has 17 amino acids. Between the trimmed V and J ends, which lost 6 bases and 9 bases, there was a span of 24 bases. Germline V lookup: CDR1 SEHNR, CDR2 FQNEAQ (reference sequence). The CDR3: CASSSGAGDGVVSPLHF. CDR3 nucleotides: TGTGCCAGCAGTTCGGGGGCAGGGGATGGAGTTGTTTCACCCCTCCACTTT. Using reference TRBV7-9 and TRBJ1-6 for the parts outside the CDR3, the full variable domain is DTGVSQNPRHKITKRGQNVTFRCDPISEHNRLYWYRQTLGQGPEFLTYFQNEAQLEKSRLLSDRFSAERPKGSFSTLEIQRTEQGDSAMYLCASSSGAGDGVVSPLHFGNGTRLTVT.

The rearrangement links TRBV11-2 to TRBJ1-3; possibly TRBD1 for D (6 bases). Germline CDR1 reads SGHAT; CDR2 reads FQNNGV. V was clipped by 5 bases and J by 1 base, with 9 bases between them. The CDR3 contains 14 residues. The CDR3 protein is CASSPGTSGNTIYF. The DNA of the CDR3 is TGTGCCAGCAGCCCCGGGACATCTGGAAACACCATATATTTT.

This chain connects TRBV11-2 to TRBJ2-4, with a weak D call TRBD2 (6 bases). Germline CDR1 SGHAT, CDR2 FQNNGV. V lost 0 bases and J 9 bases, leaving 15 bases between the germline ends. This CDR3 contains 15 residues. The CDR3 coding sequence is TGTGCCAGCAGCTTAGATCTTATGGGGGGAAGCATTCAGTACTTC. Its protein is CASSLDLMGGSIQYF.

The rearrangement joins TRBV28 to TRBJ2-7; 9 bases align to TRBD1. CDR1 MDHEN and CDR2 SYDVKM come from the germline V gene. The length of the CDR3 is 15 residues. The trim removed 1 base at V and 6 bases at J, leaving 7 bases unmatched. The CDR3 DNA reads as TGTGCCAGCAGTTTATTCCGGGACAGGGTGCGCGAGCAGTACTTC. Amino acid sequence: CASSLFRDRVREQYF.

This clone has just one count. J is TRBJ2-2 and V is TRBV28; D perhaps matches TRBD1 (6 bases). CDR3 length equals 15 residues. V shed 1 base and J shed 5 bases, with 11 bases lying between them. Germline loops: CDR1 MDHEN, CDR2 SYDVKM. CDR3 loop: CASSLFTGKTGELFF. The CDR3 region has the DNA TGTGCCAGCAGTTTATTTACAGGGAAGACCGGGGAGCTGTTTTTT.

The rearrangement joins TRBV11-2 to TRBJ2-1; no clear D. The CDR3 runs 15 residues. CDR1 SGHAT and CDR2 FQNNGV come from the germline V gene. Trimming took off 5 bases at V and 0 bases at J, with 11 bases between the two ends. The CDR3, as DNA: TGTGCCAGCAGCGAGACCCGGAGCTCCTACAATGAGCAGTTCTTC. It yields the protein CASSETRSSYNEQFF. The full variable domain, completed using reference TRBV11-2 and TRBJ2-1, is EAGVAQSPRYKIIEKRQSVAFWCNPISGHATLYWYQQILGQGPKLLIQFQNNGVVDDSQLPKDRFSAERLKGVDSTLKIQPAKLEDSAVYLCASSETRSSYNEQFFGPGTRLTVL.

The chain uses TRBV7-9 and TRBJ1-1; D is unresolved. Germline CDR1 is SEHNR and CDR2 is FQNEAQ (reference sequence). Trimming removed 5 bases from V and 4 bases from J, with 8 bases in between. This CDR3 has 12 residues. CDR3 DNA: TGTGCCAGCAGCGTCGTCTCCACTGAAGCTTTCTTT. This sequence encodes CASSVVSTEAFF. The full variable domain, rest sourced from reference TRBV7-9 and TRBJ1-1, is DTGVSQNPRHKITKRGQNVTFRCDPISEHNRLYWYRQTLGQGPEFLTYFQNEAQLEKSRLLSDRFSAERPKGSFSTLEIQRTEQGDSAMYLCASSVVSTEAFFGQGTRLTVV.

J is TRBJ1-6 and V is TRBV9; 7 nucleotides align to TRBD1. Germline trimming cut 4 bases from V and 10 bases from J; bases unmatched to any gene: 14. CDR3 length: 16 residues. Per germline, CDR1 SGDLS and CDR2 YYNGEE. CDR3 sequence (DNA): TGTGCCAGCAGCCCGGAACCGGGACAGAACCTATCACCCCTCCACTTT. This encodes CASSPEPGQNLSPLHF.

The chain links TRBV9 to TRBJ2-7; the D gene is possibly TRBD1 (5 bases). The CDR3 runs to 15 residues. V was pared by 0 bases and J by 4 bases, with 14 bases between. Looked up from germline, CDR1 is SGDLS and CDR2 is YYNGEE. DNA for the CDR3: TGTGCCAGCAGCGTAGCTGGGGCAGGGTTGTACGAGCAGTACTTC. It yields the protein CASSVAGAGLYEQYF.

The chain has TRBV29-1 and TRBJ1-3; no definite D call. Trimming took 4 bases from V and 0 from J, leaving 10 bases between them. Germline assignment: CDR1 SQVTM and CDR2 ANQGSEA. This CDR3 comprises 14 residues. The CDR3 spells CSVAGRSSGNTIYF. DNA of the CDR3: TGCAGCGTTGCCGGCAGAAGCTCTGGAAACACCATATATTTT.